What follows are 31 T cell receptor beta chains derived from one specimen sequenced in a study of shared clonotypes between healthy human individuals. Only in-frame clones appear in the TCRdb table, and some are missing; sequencing was by immunoSEQ multiplex PCR. Here the sample spans about 770,000 clones, roughly 72% being singletons. Sequences were obtained from memory CD4+ T cells sorted from blood. Indicated subset: CD45RA-negative fraction. The source is a woman in her twenties or thirties in good health.

This clone was counted a few times. The genes are TRBV5-1 and TRBJ2-3, with D possibly being TRBD2 (6 bases). Trimming took off 6 bases at V and 1 base at J, with 12 bases between the two ends. The V gene's germline CDR1 is SGHRS and CDR2 YFSETQ. The CDR3 contains 14 residues. In DNA, the CDR3 is TGCGCCAGCACGTACGCTAGCGGCACAGATACGCAGTATTTT. Translated, it gives CASTYASGTDTQYF.

The rearrangement joins TRBV7-8 to TRBJ2-2; 10 bases map to TRBD2. Germline loops: CDR1 SGHVS, CDR2 FQNEAQ. CDR3 length equals 14 residues. V lost 5 bases, J lost 5 bases, and 2 bases stayed unmatched. Here the CDR3 DNA reads TGTGCCAGCAGCCGGACTAGCGGAACCGGGGAGCTGTTTTTT. Encoded protein: CASSRTSGTGELFF.

This clone was seen more than once but under ten times. This chain connects TRBV7-9 to TRBJ2-5; TRBD2 agrees at 10 bases. This CDR3 comprises 15 residues. Per the germline V gene, CDR1 is SEHNR and CDR2 is FQNEAQ (reference sequence). With 5 bases clipped from V and 2 bases from J, the junction kept 5 bases outside the gene matches. CDR3 nucleotide sequence: TGTGCCAGCAGCCAGGGGACTAGCGCGCAAGAGACCCAGTACTTC. Translated, it gives CASSQGTSAQETQYF. Full variable domain (missing parts from reference TRBV7-9 and TRBJ2-5): DTGVSQNPRHKITKRGQNVTFRCDPISEHNRLYWYRQTLGQGPEFLTYFQNEAQLEKSRLLSDRFSAERPKGSFSTLEIQRTEQGDSAMYLCASSQGTSAQETQYFGPGTRLLVL.

The chain recombines TRBV19 with TRBJ2-3; D may correspond to TRBD1 or TRBD2 (5 bases each). Germline CDR1 is LNHDA and CDR2 is SQIVND (reference sequence). CDR3 size: 15 residues. Between the trimmed V and J ends, which lost 3 bases and 4 bases, there was a span of 14 bases. In DNA form, the CDR3 reads TGTGCCAGTAGTATTATCGGGCAGGGAGCAGATACGCAGTATTTT. Its protein product is CASSIIGQGADTQYF. Supplemented by reference TRBV19 and TRBJ2-3, the full variable domain reads DGGITQSPKYLFRKEGQNVTLSCEQNLNHDAMYWYRQDPGQGLRLIYYSQIVNDFQKGDIAEGYSVSREKKESFPLTVTSAQKNPTAFYLCASSIIGQGADTQYFGPGTRLTVL.

The chain combines TRBV7-9 with TRBJ2-3; TRBD2 agrees at 8 bases. Germline CDR1 is SEHNR and CDR2 is FQNEAQ (reference sequence). With 4 bases clipped from V and 3 bases from J, the junction kept 6 bases outside the gene matches. The CDR3 covers 15 residues. The CDR3 here is CASSSLAEGTDTQYF. The DNA of the CDR3 is TGTGCCAGCAGCTCACTAGCGGAAGGAACAGATACGCAGTATTTT.

V gene TRBV10-1 combines with J gene TRBJ2-5; TRBD2 agrees at 8 bases. This CDR3 is 14 amino acids long. V lost 6 bases, J lost 1 base, and 4 bases stayed unmatched. From germline, CDR1 is WNHNN and CDR2 SYGVQD (reference sequence). Here the CDR3 DNA reads TGCGCCAGCAGCAGGAGCGGGAGCCAAGAGACCCAGTACTTC. Amino acids: CASSRSGSQETQYF.

The chain couples TRBV6-5 to TRBJ2-7, with 9 bases aligning to TRBD1. Germline values: CDR1 MNHEY, CDR2 SVGAGI. The CDR3 sequence is 16 residues long. Unmatched junction bases numbered 11, after V lost 2 bases and J lost 6 bases. The CDR3 nucleotides are TGTGCCAGCAGTTACGGATCCGGGACAGGGATCGTCGAGCAGTACTTC. Translation gives CASSYGSGTGIVEQYF.

This chain links TRBV27 with TRBJ1-5, with D perhaps TRBD1 (6 bases). Germline loops: CDR1 MNHEY, CDR2 SMNVEV (reference sequence). This CDR3 spans 17 amino acids. Trimming left V 2 bases short and J 5 bases short, with 19 bases between. In nucleotides, the CDR3 is TGTGCCAGCAGTTTAAAGGGGGGTGGGGGGCTTCATCAGCCCCAGCATTTT. Translation gives CASSLKGGGGLHQPQHF.

The chain employs TRBV6-1 and TRBJ1-2; D gene ambiguous. CDR3 length: 15 residues. Germline assignment: CDR1 MNHNS and CDR2 SASEGT. Trimming pared 9 bases from V and 1 base from J, leaving 18 bases between. The CDR3 sequence: CASRSNSNVNYGYTF. The CDR3 DNA reads TGTGCCAGTCGAAGCAACAGCAATGTTAACTATGGCTACACCTTC.

The chain uses TRBV10-3 and TRBJ2-3, with a weak D call TRBD2 (6 bases). CDR1 and CDR2 from the germline V gene are ENHRY and SYGVKD. The CDR3 spans 14 residues. V was trimmed by 7 bases and J by 3 bases, leaving 14 bases between them. The DNA for the CDR3 is TGTGCCATCAATCGCCGGGAGACGACAGATACGCAGTATTTT. Amino acid sequence: CAINRRETTDTQYF.

The V gene is TRBV10-2, the J gene TRBJ1-2; D uncertain. V dropped 3 bases and J dropped 8 bases, with 13 bases sitting between them. This CDR3 is 13 amino acids long. Germline V gene lookup returns CDR1 WSHSY and CDR2 SAAADI. CDR3 sequence: CASSDRPPGGYTF. The CDR3 region has the DNA TGCGCCAGCAGTGATCGGCCGCCTGGGGGCTACACCTTC.

In its sample, this clone was seen a few times. A read error may account for a junction end that differs from germline. CDR3 in DNA: TGCAGCGTTGAGGCCTCTCGAAACACCATATATTTT. It translates to CSVEASRNTIYF. The J gene is TRBJ1-3, the V gene TRBV29-1, with unresolved D. This CDR3 region has 12 residues. Germline loops: CDR1 SQVTM, CDR2 ANQGSEA.

The V gene is TRBV9, the J gene TRBJ2-7; D unresolved. Deletions cut 5 bases from V and 3 bases from J, with 15 bases between. The CDR3 sequence is 14 residues long. CDR1 is SGDLS and CDR2 is YYNGEE in the germline V gene. The CDR3 DNA reads TGTGCCAGCAGTACATTGCCAGACAACTACGAGCAGTACTTC. It is translated as CASSTLPDNYEQYF.

The chain joins TRBV5-1 to TRBJ2-3, with 10 nucleotides matching TRBD2. The V gene's germline CDR1 is SGHRS and CDR2 YFSETQ. The V gene end was trimmed by 9 bases and the J gene end by 5 bases; junction bases not matched to a gene: 12. This CDR3 comprises 15 residues. CDR3 bases: TGCGCCACCGCATTTAGCGGGAGGTATGAAGATACGCAGTATTTT. As protein: CATAFSGRYEDTQYF.

V usage is TRBV13 and J usage is TRBJ2-7; D is perhaps TRBD2 (6 bases). V was shortened by 5 bases and J by 3 bases, with 17 bases between the two germline ends. The V gene's germline CDR1 is PRHDT and CDR2 FYEKMQ (reference sequence). The CDR3 is 15 residues long. The CDR3 sequence is CASSNTWRGSYEQYF. For the CDR3, the DNA is TGTGCCAGCAGCAATACATGGCGGGGCAGCTACGAGCAGTACTTC.

This clone came up a few times. Other DNA sequences in this specimen translate into the identical CDR3. The V call is TRBV30, the J call TRBJ2-1, with no clear D. Per the germline V gene, CDR1 is GTSNPN and CDR2 is SVGIG (reference sequence). V shed 3 bases and J shed 4 bases, with 4 bases lying between them. The CDR3 is 11 residues long. The CDR3 nucleotides are TGTGCCTGGAGAGGATACAATGAGCAGTTCTTC. Protein: CAWRGYNEQFF.

This rearrangement joins TRBV25-1 to TRBJ2-6; D is ambiguous. V gave up 6 bases and J gave up 2 bases, with 5 bases separating them. Germline V gene sequence: CDR1 MGHDK, CDR2 SYGVNS. CDR3 length: 13 amino acids. CDR3: CASSDPGANVLTF. The DNA for the CDR3 is TGTGCCAGCAGCGACCCTGGGGCCAACGTCCTGACTTTC.

The chain recombines TRBV7-9 with TRBJ1-5; D gene unclear. Looked up from germline, CDR1 is SEHNR and CDR2 is FQNEAQ (reference sequence). With 0 bases removed from V and 2 bases from J, the gap between germline ends came to 8 bases. This CDR3 is 15 amino acids long. This CDR3 is CASSLAGNGNQPQHF. As DNA, the CDR3 is TGTGCCAGCAGCTTAGCCGGGAACGGCAATCAGCCCCAGCATTTT. The variable domain in full, completed from reference TRBV7-9 and TRBJ1-5, reads DTGVSQNPRHKITKRGQNVTFRCDPISEHNRLYWYRQTLGQGPEFLTYFQNEAQLEKSRLLSDRFSAERPKGSFSTLEIQRTEQGDSAMYLCASSLAGNGNQPQHFGDGTRLSIL.

The rearrangement joins TRBV7-9 to TRBJ2-5; 7 bases agree with TRBD2. The junction had 13 bases not matched to a gene; V was cut back by 1 base and J by 5 bases. From germline, CDR1 is SEHNR and CDR2 FQNEAQ (reference sequence). There are 17 residues in the CDR3. The CDR3 reads CASSLGLADIGRETQYF. CDR3 DNA: TGTGCCAGCAGCTTAGGATTAGCGGATATCGGGAGGGAGACCCAGTACTTC.

The V call is TRBV10-3, the J call TRBJ2-7, with 11 bases matching TRBD2. V gave up 8 bases and J gave up 2 bases; unmatched junction bases: 5. CDR1 is ENHRY and CDR2 is SYGVKD in the germline V gene. This CDR3 contains 14 residues. The CDR3 region is CAIGQTSGTYEQYF. CDR3 DNA sequence: TGTGCCATCGGGCAGACTAGCGGGACCTACGAGCAGTACTTC.

The table lists this clone with many counts. The rearrangement links TRBV2 to TRBJ2-3, with 7 positions matching TRBD2. Germline lookup yields CDR1 SNHLY and CDR2 FYNNEI. The CDR3 length is 15 residues. With V trimmed by 7 bases and J by 2 bases, 9 bases remained unmatched. CDR3 DNA: TGTGCCAGCACCCCTGCGAGACTAGCCACAGATACGCAGTATTTT. The encoded protein is CASTPARLATDTQYF.

This rearrangement joins TRBV7-8 to TRBJ2-1, with 13 bases that match TRBD2. The V gene end was trimmed by 3 bases and the J gene end by 8 bases; junction bases not matched to a gene: 10. Germline V gives CDR1 SGHVS, CDR2 FQNEAQ. The CDR3 contains 17 residues. CDR3 in DNA: TGTGCCAGCAGCTTGGGAGGACTAGCGGGAGCGGTCTATGAGCAGTTCTTC. It specifies CASSLGGLAGAVYEQFF.

The rearrangement joins TRBV19 to TRBJ2-2; 10 bases fit TRBD2. The V gene's germline CDR1 is LNHDA and CDR2 SQIVND (reference sequence). The V segment lost 4 bases and the J segment 2 bases; nucleotides outside the gene matches: 7. This CDR3 has 17 amino acids. The CDR3 DNA reads as TGTGCCAGTAGTAATCGGGGACTAGCGACTAACACCGGGGAGCTGTTTTTT. It yields the protein CASSNRGLATNTGELFF.

This clone was seen a few times. The gene calls are TRBV28 and TRBJ2-1, with D unclear. This CDR3 comprises 13 residues. Trimming pared 11 bases from V and 2 bases from J, leaving 13 bases between. Germline CDR1 is MDHEN and CDR2 is SYDVKM. The DNA of the CDR3 is TGTGCCCTCCTTCCTCCCCCCTACAATGAGCAGTTCTTC. This encodes CALLPPPYNEQFF. Full variable domain (missing parts from reference TRBV28 and TRBJ2-1): DVKVTQSSRYLVKRTGEKVFLECVQDMDHENMFWYRQDPGLGLRLIYFSYDVKMKEKGDIPEGYSVSREKKERFSLILESASTNQTSMYLCALLPPPYNEQFFGPGTRLTVL.

This chain uses TRBV5-1 with TRBJ1-4, with TRBD1 matching over 9 bases. Germline CDR1 is SGHRS and CDR2 is YFSETQ. V lost 4 bases to trimming and J lost 6 bases; unmatched junction nucleotides: 7. The CDR3 runs 15 residues. CDR3 nucleotide sequence: TGCGCCAGCAGCCCCGGGACAGGGTACGATGAAAAACTGTTTTTT. Translation: CASSPGTGYDEKLFF.

This chain joins TRBV27 and TRBJ2-3, with D hard to call. Germline-derived CDR1 and CDR2 are MNHEY and SMNVEV (reference sequence). V lost 4 bases, J lost 2 bases, and 4 bases lay in between. CDR3 length: 12 amino acids. CDR3 bases: TGTGCCAGCAGTTCATTCACAGATACGCAGTATTTT. Translated: CASSSFTDTQYF.

The chain links TRBV27 to TRBJ2-3; D is ambiguous. The ends were cut back, 2 bases at V and 5 bases at J, with 20 bases in the middle. From germline, CDR1 is MNHEY and CDR2 SMNVEV (reference sequence). The CDR3 sequence is 17 residues long. DNA for the CDR3: TGTGCCAGCAGTTTAACGGTGGGGAACCAAGTCGGAGATACGCAGTATTTT. Protein sequence: CASSLTVGNQVGDTQYF.

As DNA, the CDR3 is TGTGCCAGCAGTTTAACAGCAGTGCAAGAGACCCAGTACTTC. Translating gives CASSLTAVQETQYF. V and J are TRBV28 and TRBJ2-5; D remains unclear. Looked up from germline, CDR1 is MDHEN and CDR2 is SYDVKM. The CDR3 is made up of 14 amino acids. Trimming stripped 2 bases from V and 2 bases from J, with 9 bases between. Supplemented by reference TRBV28 and TRBJ2-5, the full variable domain reads DVKVTQSSRYLVKRTGEKVFLECVQDMDHENMFWYRQDPGLGLRLIYFSYDVKMKEKGDIPEGYSVSREKKERFSLILESASTNQTSMYLCASSLTAVQETQYFGPGTRLLVL.

This clone was counted at least ten times. The sample holds other DNA sequences that translate to the same CDR3. V is TRBV14 and J is TRBJ2-7; unclear D gene. V was clipped by 1 base and J by 6 bases, with 7 bases between them. CDR1 and CDR2 from the germline V gene are SGHDN and FVKESK. The CDR3 extends over 12 amino acids. The CDR3: CASSQARIEQYF. CDR3 nucleotides: TGTGCCAGCAGCCAAGCTAGAATCGAGCAGTACTTC.

As to this clone: The germline gene is not matched at one end of the junction; a read error may be the cause. The chain joins TRBV7-3 to TRBJ2-1; TRBD1 matches 7 bases. The CDR3 runs 15 residues. The germline gives CDR1 SGHTA, CDR2 FQGTGA. CDR3 sequence reads: CASSLTGQRYNEQFF. CDR3 in DNA: TGTGCCAGCAGCCTAACGGGACAGAGATACAATGAGCAGTTCTTC. Variable domain in full (rest from reference TRBV7-3 and TRBJ2-1): GAGVSQTPSNKVTEKGKYVELRCDPISGHTALYWYRQSLGQGPEFLIYFQGTGAADDSGLPNDRFFAVRPEGSVSTLKIQRTERGDSAVYLCASSLTGQRYNEQFFGPGTRLTVL.

The chain couples TRBV10-3 to TRBJ2-7, with D uncertain. From germline, CDR1 is ENHRY and CDR2 SYGVKD. The length of the CDR3 is 11 residues. V lost 11 bases and J 1 base, leaving 9 bases between the germline ends. CDR3 protein: CAVQRSYEQYF. CDR3 DNA sequence: TGTGCCGTCCAAAGATCCTACGAGCAGTACTTC.